The 32 T cell receptor beta chains listed next were all sequenced from one sample in a study of blood T cell repertoires in COVID-19. The method was immunoSEQ multiplex PCR; TCRdb's version includes in-frame clones alone and lacks a portion of them. The sample contains tens of thousands of clones, more than 90% of which appear only once. Sample: peripheral blood. These receptors all come from a human donor with active COVID-19. The donor label of this sample is uncertain.

The chain joins TRBV9 to TRBJ2-1; 7 bases map to TRBD2. CDR3 size: 14 residues. Germline loops: CDR1 SGDLS, CDR2 YYNGEE. The J segment lost 12 bases and the V segment lost 1 base, leaving 10 bases of the junction unmatched. CDR3 bases: TGTGCCAGCAGCGTAAGCAGCGGGGACCACCTGCAGTTCTTC. Protein sequence: CASSVSSGDHLQFF.

The chain uses TRBV3-1 (or the pseudogene TRBV3-2) and TRBJ2-3; unclear D gene. CDR3 length: 21 residues. The germline V and J ends were trimmed by 2 bases and 0 bases, with 27 bases remaining between them. The germline V gene encodes CDR1 LGHDT and CDR2 YNNKEL (reference sequence). CDR3 bases: TGTGCCAGCAGCCAATTTAAGCTGGCAATCAGACTGGTGGCCAGCACAGATACGCAGTATTTT. It codes for CASSQFKLAIRLVASTDTQYF.

V gene TRBV7-6 combines with J gene TRBJ1-4; a possible D gene is TRBD1 (5 bases). Trimming cost V 5 bases and J 12 bases, with 22 bases left between them. CDR1 and CDR2 from the germline V gene are SGHVS and FNYEAQ. The CDR3 has 15 residues. The CDR3 DNA reads as TGTGCCAGCAGCCCAGGTGTGACGGGGGTTGAGGAACTGTTTTTT. Its protein product is CASSPGVTGVEELFF.

The chain combines TRBV28 with TRBJ1-5, with TRBD1 matching over 8 bases. Germline lookup yields CDR1 MDHEN and CDR2 SYDVKM. The junction had 5 bases not matched to a gene; V was cut back by 4 bases and J by 6 bases. This CDR3 has 14 residues. This CDR3 is CASSSPGGGQPQHF. DNA for the CDR3: TGTGCCAGCAGTTCCCCAGGGGGCGGTCAGCCCCAGCATTTT.

The J gene is TRBJ2-1, the V gene TRBV18, with 8 nucleotides matching TRBD2. The CDR3 is 16 residues long. V dropped 3 bases and J dropped 0; count of bases not matched to a gene: 4. Looked up from germline, CDR1 is KGHSH and CDR2 is LQKENI. The CDR3 nucleotides read TGTGCCAGCTCACCGGGGACTAGGAGCTCCTACAATGAGCAGTTCTTC. Protein: CASSPGTRSSYNEQFF. Full variable domain (missing parts from reference TRBV18 and TRBJ2-1): NAGVMQNPRHLVRRRGQEARLRCSPMKGHSHVYWYRQLPEEGLKFMVYLQKENIIDESGMPKERFSAEFPKEGPSILRIQQVVRGDSAAYFCASSPGTRSSYNEQFFGPGTRLTVL.

The rearrangement uses TRBV6-2 or TRBV6-3 and TRBJ2-7; 7 bases fit TRBD1. The CDR3 is 13 residues long. CDR1 is MNHEY and CDR2 is SVGEGT in the germline V gene. Trimming at V came to 6 bases and at J to 3 bases, leaving 5 bases not matched to a gene. Here the CDR3 DNA reads TGTGCCAGCAGCCCGGGGACAGACTACGAGCAGTACTTC. It encodes CASSPGTDYEQYF.

The chain combines TRBV3-1 (or the pseudogene TRBV3-2) with TRBJ2-5; D uncertain. This CDR3 has 13 residues. V was pared by 0 bases and J by 5 bases, with 7 bases between. Looked up from germline, CDR1 is LGHDT and CDR2 is YNNKEL (reference sequence). In DNA, the CDR3 is TGTGCCAGCAGCCAAGATGGAGCGGAGACCCAGTACTTC. This sequence encodes CASSQDGAETQYF.

This clone was found a few times. This chain connects TRBV18 to TRBJ1-5; D may be TRBD1 (5 bases). V shed 4 bases and J shed 7 bases, with 17 bases lying between them. Germline CDR1 reads KGHSH; CDR2 reads LQKENI. The CDR3 contains 15 residues. This CDR3 is CASSQNAGREQPQHF. The CDR3 nucleotides read TGTGCCAGCTCACAAAACGCAGGGAGGGAACAGCCCCAGCATTTT.

The genes are TRBV9 and TRBJ1-5, with D perhaps matching TRBD1 (5 bases). V shed 0 bases and J shed 6 bases, with 10 bases lying between them. The CDR3 has 14 amino acids. In germline, CDR1 is SGDLS, CDR2 YYNGEE. CDR3 coding DNA: TGTGCCAGCAGCGTAGAAGGGGTGAGTCAGCCCCAGCATTTT. This encodes CASSVEGVSQPQHF.

CDR3 loop: CASSEGLTGELFF. The CDR3 nucleotides are TGTGCCAGCAGCGAGGGCCTCACCGGGGAGCTGTTTTTT. The J gene is TRBJ2-2, the V gene TRBV7-3, with a tentative D call TRBD2 (5 bases). Germline-derived CDR1 and CDR2 are SGHTA and FQGTGA. CDR3 length: 13 residues. V gave up 5 bases and J gave up 4 bases, with 8 bases separating them.

The J gene is TRBJ2-2, the V gene TRBV11-2; tentatively, D is TRBD1 (6 bases). The CDR3 covers 16 residues. The germline gives CDR1 SGHAT, CDR2 FQNNGV. V dropped 3 bases and J dropped 0 bases, with 11 bases sitting between them. The CDR3 DNA follows: TGTGCCAGCAGCTTTAGGACAGCCGCGAACACCGGGGAGCTGTTTTTT. Translating gives CASSFRTAANTGELFF.

This clone was seen a handful of times. The chain carries TRBV2 and TRBJ1-4, with D perhaps TRBD1 (5 bases). Germline lookup yields CDR1 SNHLY and CDR2 FYNNEI. V was clipped by 7 bases and J by 6 bases, with 18 bases between them. CDR3 size: 15 residues. CDR3 DNA sequence: TGTGCCAGCACCCATGCAGGGTCAGTGGATGAAAAACTGTTTTTT. Protein sequence: CASTHAGSVDEKLFF. Complete variable domain (other parts from reference TRBV2 and TRBJ1-4): EPEVTQTPSHQVTQMGQEVILRCVPISNHLYFYWYRQILGQKVEFLVSFYNNEISEKSEIFDDQFSVERPDGSNFTLKIRSTKLEDSAMYFCASTHAGSVDEKLFFGSGTQLSVL.

The CDR3 sequence: CASSKKLTGDPTDTQYF. CDR3 DNA sequence: TGTGCCAGCAGCAAAAAATTAACAGGGGACCCCACAGATACGCAGTATTTT. The chain recombines TRBV4-2 with TRBJ2-3, with 7 bases matching TRBD1. V trimming: 5 bases; J trimming: 2 bases; junction bases outside the gene matches: 13. The CDR3 contains 17 residues. Germline CDR1 LGHNA, CDR2 YNFKEQ.

This sequence joins TRBV7-6 and TRBJ2-5; 7 positions agree with TRBD1. CDR3 length: 14 residues. J gave up 11 bases and V 5 bases, and 14 bases lay outside the gene matches. Germline assignment: CDR1 SGHVS and CDR2 FNYEAQ. The CDR3 DNA follows: TGTGCCAGCAGCACCCAAATGCAAGGGACAGTGCAGTACTTC. This translates into CASSTQMQGTVQYF.

The chain recombines TRBV6-5 with TRBJ2-7; D is perhaps TRBD1 (6 bases). Trimming removed 7 bases from V and 3 bases from J, with 19 bases in between. The CDR3 runs to 15 residues. Per germline, CDR1 MNHEY and CDR2 SVGAGI. Here the CDR3 reads CASNQYREQRYEQYF. CDR3 DNA: TGTGCCAGCAATCAATACAGGGAGCAGCGCTACGAGCAGTACTTC.

The rearrangement links TRBV6-2 or TRBV6-3 to TRBJ1-1; a possible D gene is TRBD1 (6 bases). CDR1 is MNHEY and CDR2 is SVGEGT in the germline V gene. CDR3 size: 15 residues. The V end lost 5 bases, the J end lost 6 bases, and 19 bases lay between the germline ends. This CDR3 is CASSTVHRGGPEAFF. The DNA for the CDR3 is TGTGCCAGCAGTACCGTTCACCGGGGGGGCCCTGAAGCTTTCTTT.

For the CDR3, the DNA is TGTGCCAGCAGCTTCGGTCCGAACGATACGCAGTATTTT. Residues: CASSFGPNDTQYF. The J gene is TRBJ2-3, the V gene TRBV7-2; D gene unclear. Trimming took off 3 bases at V and 6 bases at J, with 10 bases between the two ends. The CDR3 runs 13 residues. Germline V lookup: CDR1 SGHTA, CDR2 FQGNSA.

The V and J genes are TRBV5-1 and TRBJ2-2; 12 bases align to TRBD2. With V trimmed by 4 bases and J by 5 bases, 0 bases remained unmatched. There are 14 residues in the CDR3. The germline gives CDR1 SGHRS, CDR2 YFSETQ. CDR3 amino acids: CASSGLAGTGELFF. The CDR3 DNA reads as TGCGCCAGCAGCGGACTAGCGGGAACCGGGGAGCTGTTTTTT.

The rearrangement uses TRBV6-5 and TRBJ2-1; TRBD1 agrees at 11 bases. V lost 1 base and J lost 5; bases outside the gene matches: 4. CDR1 is MNHEY and CDR2 is SVGAGI in the germline V gene. The CDR3 is 16 residues long. The CDR3 region is CASSYLGQGANNEQFF. In DNA, the CDR3 is TGTGCCAGCAGTTACTTAGGACAGGGGGCGAACAATGAGCAGTTCTTC.

This chain uses TRBV10-3 with TRBJ2-7, with 8 bases that match TRBD1. The J segment lost 2 bases and the V segment lost 6 bases, leaving 6 bases of the junction unmatched. The CDR3 is 14 amino acids. Germline-derived CDR1 and CDR2 are ENHRY and SYGVKD. As DNA, the CDR3 is TGTGCCATCAGGGCCGAGACAGGGGCCTACGAGCAGTACTTC. Translating it yields CAIRAETGAYEQYF.

This CDR3 reads CASSVSSGGGYNEQFF. The CDR3 nucleotides are TGTGCCAGCAGCGTTAGTAGCGGGGGGGGTTACAATGAGCAGTTCTTC. The genes are TRBV9 and TRBJ2-1, with 11 positions matching TRBD2. This CDR3 has 16 amino acids. CDR1 is SGDLS and CDR2 is YYNGEE in the germline V gene. V dropped 2 bases and J dropped 4; count of bases not matched to a gene: 5.

The chain uses TRBV18 and TRBJ1-5; the D is unclear. The germline V and J ends were trimmed by 4 bases and 10 bases, with 14 bases remaining between them. The CDR3 has 13 amino acids. Germline CDR1 is KGHSH and CDR2 is LQKENI. CDR3 DNA sequence: TGTGCCAGCTCACTCGGGGAGGGAAAACCCCAGCATTTT. As protein: CASSLGEGKPQHF.

This clone was recorded only once. This rearrangement joins TRBV28 to TRBJ1-4; 8 positions match TRBD1. Looked up from germline, CDR1 is MDHEN and CDR2 is SYDVKM. The CDR3 extends over 14 amino acids. V lost 7 bases and J lost 7; bases outside the gene matches: 8. CDR3 amino acids: CASNPGTGPEKLFF. The CDR3 DNA reads as TGTGCCAGCAATCCCGGGACAGGCCCTGAAAAACTGTTTTTT.

The chain combines TRBV27 with TRBJ2-1, with 7 nucleotides matching TRBD2. The CDR3 sequence is 15 residues long. CDR1 is MNHEY, CDR2 SMNVEV, per germline (reference sequence). V dropped 6 bases and J dropped 2; count of bases not matched to a gene: 7. CDR3 loop: CASSGGSVAYNEQFF. CDR3 sequence (DNA): TGTGCCAGCAGCGGGGGGAGTGTGGCCTACAATGAGCAGTTCTTC.

The rearrangement links TRBV15 to TRBJ2-7, with unresolved D. Germline lookup yields CDR1 LNHNV and CDR2 YYDKDF (reference sequence). This CDR3 spans 13 amino acids. V lost 0 bases, J lost 4 bases, and 7 bases lay in between. The CDR3 DNA sequence: TGTGCCACCAGCAGAGATGCCGGGTACGAGCAGTACTTC. The encoded protein is CATSRDAGYEQYF. Drawing the rest from reference TRBV15 and TRBJ2-7, the complete variable domain is DAMVIQNPRYQVTQFGKPVTLSCSQTLNHNVMYWYQQKSSQAPKLLFHYYDKDFNNEADTPDNFQSRRPNTSFCFLDIRSPGLGDTAMYLCATSRDAGYEQYFGPGTRLTVT.

The CDR3 protein is CASSDRVSGSDTYNEQFF. CDR3 coding DNA: TGTGCCAGCAGCGACCGGGTCAGCGGGAGTGACACCTACAATGAGCAGTTCTTC. The chain combines TRBV7-9 with TRBJ2-1, with 8 bases that match TRBD2. Unmatched junction bases numbered 14, after V lost 5 bases and J lost 2 bases. The germline V gene encodes CDR1 SEHNR and CDR2 FQNEAQ (reference sequence). The CDR3 is 18 residues long.

V usage is TRBV6-4 and J usage is TRBJ2-1; 7 nucleotides line up with TRBD2. The junction had 5 bases not matched to a gene; V was cut back by 3 bases and J by 0 bases. The CDR3 spans 16 residues. The germline gives CDR1 MRHNA, CDR2 SNTAGT. CDR3 sequence (DNA): TGTGCCAGCAGTGATCTAGCGGCGAGCTCCTACAATGAGCAGTTCTTC. This translates into CASSDLAASSYNEQFF.

The chain carries TRBV13 and TRBJ2-7; 12 bases are a match to TRBD2. The CDR3 loop spans 15 amino acids. The germline CDR1 and CDR2 sequences are PRHDT and FYEKMQ (reference sequence). The ends lost 3 bases at V and 3 bases at J; junction bases unmatched: 3. This CDR3 reads CASSFRLAGDYEQYF. CDR3 nucleotides: TGTGCCAGCAGCTTTCGACTAGCGGGAGACTACGAGCAGTACTTC. The full variable domain, its missing parts supplied by reference TRBV13 and TRBJ2-7, is AAGVIQSPRHLIKEKRETATLKCYPIPRHDTVYWYQQGPGQDPQFLISFYEKMQSDKGSIPDRFSAQQFSDYHSELNMSSLELGDSALYFCASSFRLAGDYEQYFGPGTRLTVT.

The chain joins TRBV7-2 to TRBJ2-7; TRBD2 aligns across 10 bases. CDR1 and CDR2 from the germline V gene are SGHTA and FQGNSA. V shed 5 bases and J 7 bases; nucleotides not matched to a gene: 14. The CDR3 length is 16 residues. CDR3 nucleotide sequence: TGTGCCAGCAGCCCTAGCGGGGGTGCGGCCTCGGGTGAGCAGTACTTC. Encoded protein: CASSPSGGAASGEQYF.

The V gene is TRBV7-9, the J gene TRBJ1-6; 8 bases fit TRBD1. Trimming at V came to 5 bases and at J to 7 bases, leaving 4 bases not matched to a gene. CDR3 size: 14 residues. The germline V gene has CDR1 SEHNR and CDR2 FQNEAQ (reference sequence). The CDR3 bases are TGTGCCAGCAGCCCGCCAGGGGGCAATTCACCCCTCCACTTT. Amino acid sequence: CASSPPGGNSPLHF.

This clone rates as medium-sized (0.01 to 0.1%). The chain combines TRBV4-2 with TRBJ1-2; TRBD1 is a possible D gene (6 bases). The CDR3 has 15 residues. Germline CDR1 reads LGHNA; CDR2 reads YNFKEQ. The germline V and J ends were trimmed by 0 bases and 3 bases, with 11 bases remaining between them. CDR3 in amino acids: CASSQDPAGDYGYTF. DNA for the CDR3: TGTGCCAGCAGCCAAGATCCTGCAGGGGACTATGGCTACACCTTC.

This rearrangement joins TRBV5-4 to TRBJ2-1, with 9 bases identical to TRBD2. V lost 4 bases and J lost 5; bases outside the gene matches: 10. The CDR3 runs to 16 residues. Germline V CDR1 and CDR2: SGHNT, YYREEE (reference sequence). CDR3 bases: TGTGCCAGCAGCGTTTGGCTAGCGGGAAGTCACAATGAGCAGTTCTTC. Translation: CASSVWLAGSHNEQFF.